What follows are 24 T cell receptor beta chains derived from one specimen sequenced in a study of response to subunit inactivated influenza vaccine. TCRdb itself ran the RT-PCR reads through MiXCR, one entry per CDR3 protein. In the table there are about 520,000 distinct CDR3 sequences, 25% of which are singletons. Sequences were derived from CD4+ T cells sorted from PBMCs, sampled roughly 5 days after vaccination. These receptors originate from a man aged 45-65 years who received an inactivated influenza vaccine.

The chain employs TRBV20-1 and TRBJ2-5; D is undetermined. CDR3 length: 13 residues. V was clipped by 6 bases and J by 0 bases, with 11 bases between them. Per the germline V gene, CDR1 is DFQATT and CDR2 is SNEGSKA (reference sequence). DNA for the CDR3: TGCAGTGCCCAATCTGGGAACCAAGAGACCCAGTACTTC. This gives the protein CSAQSGNQETQYF.

This clonotype was seen a few times. The V gene is TRBV19, the J gene TRBJ2-3, with D perhaps matching TRBD2 (6 bases). CDR1 LNHDA and CDR2 SQIVND come from the germline V gene (reference sequence). The V and J ends lost 3 bases and 1 base respectively, with 14 bases between them. The CDR3 extends over 16 amino acids. In DNA form, the CDR3 reads TGTGCCAGTAGTATCGGTTTTAGCGGAGGCACAGATACGCAGTATTTT. The encoded protein is CASSIGFSGGTDTQYF.

The rearrangement joins TRBV20-1 to TRBJ2-3; 10 positions agree with TRBD2. Trimming took 6 bases from V and 6 from J; bases not matched to a gene: 15. In germline, CDR1 is DFQATT, CDR2 SNEGSKA (reference sequence). This CDR3 comprises 16 residues. The CDR3 bases are TGCAGTGCGACCGGACTAGCGGAGGGACCGGGGGATACGCAGTATTTT. This gives the protein CSATGLAEGPGDTQYF.

This clonotype was observed at least ten times. This chain's CDR3 is CASRKDGTDTQYF. The CDR3 bases are TGTGCCAGCAGGAAGGACGGGACAGATACGCAGTATTTT. This chain joins TRBV21-1 and TRBJ2-3. TRBV21-1 is recorded as a pseudogene. CDR3 length: 13 residues.

The chain is built from TRBV5-5 and TRBJ2-5; D is possibly TRBD2 (6 bases). The CDR3 loop spans 14 amino acids. Germline CDR1 and CDR2: SGHKS and YYEKEE (reference sequence). V lost 1 base, J lost 7 bases, and 14 bases lay in between. CDR3 coding DNA: TGTGCCAGCAGCTTGTGGGAGGTCTCGGGGACCCAGTACTTC. Translating gives CASSLWEVSGTQYF.

This clonotype has a handful of counts. The V gene is TRBV15, the J gene TRBJ1-4; 8 bases match TRBD1. The CDR3 spans 15 residues. The junction had 11 bases not matched to a gene; V was cut back by 8 bases and J by 6 bases. From germline, CDR1 is LNHNV and CDR2 YYDKDF (reference sequence). This chain's CDR3 is CATQDRERLDEKLFF. The CDR3 region has the DNA TGTGCCACCCAGGACAGGGAAAGGTTGGATGAAAAACTGTTTTTT.

This clonotype was detected only once. CDR3 sequence (DNA): TGTGCCAGCAGGCACGCCGGGACAGGGATCTCCGGGGAGCTGTTTTTT. It codes for CASRHAGTGISGELFF. This chain uses TRBV7-3 with TRBJ2-2; TRBD1 agrees at 9 bases. The CDR3 loop spans 16 amino acids. Germline CDR1 is SGHTA and CDR2 is FQGTGA. J lost 6 bases, V lost 6 bases, and 11 bases had no gene match. The variable domain in full, with the rest retrieved from reference TRBV7-3 and TRBJ2-2, is GAGVSQTPSNKVTEKGKYVELRCDPISGHTALYWYRQSLGQGPEFLIYFQGTGAADDSGLPNDRFFAVRPEGSVSTLKIQRTERGDSAVYLCASRHAGTGISGELFFGEGSRLTVL.

This clonotype was picked up many times. The chain links TRBV29-1 to TRBJ2-5, with a tentative D call TRBD1 (6 bases). Germline lookup yields CDR1 SQVTM and CDR2 ANQGSEA. The CDR3 runs 13 residues. V was shortened by 7 bases and J by 5 bases, with 17 bases between the two germline ends. The CDR3 DNA sequence: TGCAGCGGCCGGGACACGTGGGGGGAGACCCAGTACTTC. It is translated as CSGRDTWGETQYF. Full variable domain (rest looked up from reference TRBV29-1 and TRBJ2-5): SAVISQKPSRDICQRGTSLTIQCQVDSQVTMMFWYRQQPGQSLTLIATANQGSEATYESGFVIDKFPISRPNLTFSTLTVSNMSPEDSSIYLCSGRDTWGETQYFGPGTRLLVL.

The chain recombines TRBV24-1 with TRBJ2-3; 13 nucleotides line up with TRBD2. V shed 7 bases, J shed 0 bases, and the junction held 9 bases outside the gene matches. This CDR3 contains 18 residues. From germline, CDR1 is KGHDR and CDR2 SFDVKD. The CDR3 DNA reads TGTGCCACCAGAGGGACCGGGACTAGCGGGACTAGCACAGATACGCAGTATTTT. Amino acids: CATRGTGTSGTSTDTQYF.

The chain employs TRBV7-9 and TRBJ1-1; 7 bases agree with TRBD1. The CDR3 covers 13 residues. Germline assignment: CDR1 SEHNR and CDR2 FQNEAQ (reference sequence). Germline trimming cut 5 bases from V and 8 bases from J; bases unmatched to any gene: 8. CDR3 sequence (DNA): TGTGCCAGCAGCCCATCCCGGACAGGCGAAGCTTTCTTT. It encodes CASSPSRTGEAFF.

The chain carries TRBV10-1 and TRBJ2-1; D remains ambiguous. The CDR3 has 13 residues. Germline CDR1 WNHNN, CDR2 SYGVQD (reference sequence). Trimming pared 2 bases from V and 7 bases from J, leaving 9 bases between. The CDR3 DNA follows: TGCGCCAGCAGTGAGGCGGCGAAGAATGAGCAGTTCTTC. Translating it yields CASSEAAKNEQFF.

This clonotype showed up just a few times. This chain connects TRBV24-1 to TRBJ2-1; the match to TRBD2 covers 7 bases. Trimming at V came to 5 bases and at J to 0 bases, leaving 6 bases not matched to a gene. CDR3 length: 16 amino acids. CDR1 and CDR2 (germline): KGHDR, SFDVKD. The CDR3 region is CATSGTLADSYNEQFF. The CDR3 DNA is TGTGCCACCAGTGGGACTCTAGCGGACTCCTACAATGAGCAGTTCTTC.

V is TRBV20-1 and J is TRBJ2-1, with TRBD2 matching 9 bases. The germline V gene has CDR1 DFQATT and CDR2 SNEGSKA (reference sequence). This CDR3 contains 17 residues. The V gene end was trimmed by 3 bases and the J gene end by 9 bases; junction bases not matched to a gene: 18. The CDR3 loop is CSARASGITYSVSEQFF. In DNA form, the CDR3 reads TGCAGTGCTAGGGCTAGCGGGATCACCTACAGCGTGAGTGAGCAGTTCTTC.

This clonotype was counted only a few times. The chain joins TRBV12-3 or TRBV12-4 to TRBJ2-3; 11 bases align to TRBD2. V was pared by 3 bases and J by 6 bases, with 5 bases of the junction left unmatched. The CDR3 loop spans 15 amino acids. CDR3: CASSFGLAGLDTQYF. The CDR3 DNA reads as TGTGCCAGCAGTTTTGGACTAGCGGGTCTGGATACGCAGTATTTT.

This chain connects TRBV6-5 to TRBJ2-7; 12 nucleotides line up with TRBD2. The trim removed 0 bases at V and 6 bases at J, leaving 6 bases unmatched. CDR3 length: 16 residues. The germline V gene encodes CDR1 MNHEY and CDR2 SVGAGI. The CDR3: CASSYSSSGRAFEQYF. The CDR3 DNA reads as TGTGCCAGCAGTTACTCGTCTAGCGGGAGGGCCTTCGAGCAGTACTTC.

This clonotype was counted a few times. The V call is TRBV20-1, the J call TRBJ2-7, with D tentatively TRBD2 (6 bases). The CDR3 has 15 amino acids. The germline V gene has CDR1 DFQATT and CDR2 SNEGSKA (reference sequence). V dropped 1 base and J dropped 0 bases, with 13 bases sitting between them. The CDR3 nucleotides read TGCAGTGCTAGAGTGGGCGGGGCCATCTCCTACGAGCAGTACTTC. Translating gives CSARVGGAISYEQYF.

J is TRBJ2-7 and V is TRBV20-1; perhaps TRBD2 as D (6 bases). Looked up from germline, CDR1 is DFQATT and CDR2 is SNEGSKA (reference sequence). CDR3 length: 16 residues. V dropped 0 bases and J dropped 4 bases, with 19 bases sitting between them. CDR3 sequence reads: CSARDPRLATHYEQYF. Written as DNA, the CDR3 is TGCAGTGCTAGAGACCCCCGTCTAGCGACACATTACGAGCAGTACTTC.

This clonotype has more than one count but fewer than ten. The J gene is TRBJ2-1, the V gene TRBV29-1; 8 nucleotides agree with TRBD2. The CDR3 is 13 residues long. The ends lost 3 bases at V and 9 bases at J; junction bases unmatched: 7. From germline, CDR1 is SQVTM and CDR2 ANQGSEA. CDR3 nucleotide sequence: TGCAGCGTTGACGGGACTAGTTTCCTTGAGCAGTTCTTC. Its translation: CSVDGTSFLEQFF.

The chain joins TRBV29-1 to TRBJ2-5, with 9 bases that match TRBD2. After removal of 4 bases from V and 0 bases from J, the junction contained 9 bases not matched to a gene. In germline, CDR1 is SQVTM, CDR2 ANQGSEA. The CDR3 is 16 amino acids. CDR3 in DNA: TGCAGCGTTGGAGATCGGCTAGCGGGGTACCAAGAGACCCAGTACTTC. Translating it yields CSVGDRLAGYQETQYF. The variable domain in full, with the rest retrieved from reference TRBV29-1 and TRBJ2-5, is SAVISQKPSRDICQRGTSLTIQCQVDSQVTMMFWYRQQPGQSLTLIATANQGSEATYESGFVIDKFPISRPNLTFSTLTVSNMSPEDSSIYLCSVGDRLAGYQETQYFGPGTRLLVL.

The J gene is TRBJ1-1, the V gene TRBV5-1, with D maybe TRBD1 (5 bases). CDR1 SGHRS and CDR2 YFSETQ come from the germline V gene. The CDR3 has 12 amino acids. V lost 5 bases, J lost 11 bases, and 16 bases lay in between. The CDR3 spells CASREDGGAAFF. The CDR3 DNA follows: TGCGCCAGCAGGGAAGACGGGGGTGCGGCTTTCTTT.

The chain uses TRBV6-1 and TRBJ2-3; D gene uncertain. Trimming removed 9 bases from V and 1 base from J, with 11 bases in between. The length of the CDR3 is 13 residues. CDR1 MNHNS and CDR2 SASEGT come from the germline V gene. CDR3 sequence reads: CASKKDGTDTQYF. CDR3 sequence (DNA): TGTGCCAGTAAAAAGGACGGCACAGATACGCAGTATTTT.

At least ten counts were recorded for this clonotype. This sequence joins TRBV4-3 and TRBJ2-5; D remains ambiguous. The CDR3 runs to 13 residues. V was clipped by 1 base and J by 5 bases, with 8 bases between them. CDR1 is LGHNA and CDR2 is YSLEER in the germline V gene. The CDR3: CASSQASGETQYF. The CDR3 coding sequence is TGCGCCAGCAGCCAAGCATCCGGGGAGACCCAGTACTTC.

This clonotype was counted between two and nine times. The genes are TRBV20-1 and TRBJ2-7; 9 nucleotides line up with TRBD1. This CDR3 spans 14 amino acids. With V trimmed by 5 bases and J by 6 bases, 11 bases remained unmatched. Germline V gene sequence: CDR1 DFQATT, CDR2 SNEGSKA (reference sequence). This chain's CDR3 is CSASPTGTGSEQYF. The CDR3 bases are TGCAGTGCTTCACCCACCGGGACAGGGAGCGAGCAGTACTTC.

This clonotype has only a few counts. The chain is built from TRBV2 and TRBJ1-1; possibly TRBD1 for D (5 bases). Trimming stripped 6 bases from V and 6 bases from J, with 20 bases between. Germline loops: CDR1 SNHLY, CDR2 FYNNEI. The CDR3 consists of 15 residues. The CDR3 DNA reads TGTGCCAGCAGGGACTTGGGGACGCCGACGTCTGAAGCTTTCTTT. It yields the protein CASRDLGTPTSEAFF. The variable domain in full, completed from reference TRBV2 and TRBJ1-1, reads EPEVTQTPSHQVTQMGQEVILRCVPISNHLYFYWYRQILGQKVEFLVSFYNNEISEKSEIFDDQFSVERPDGSNFTLKIRSTKLEDSAMYFCASRDLGTPTSEAFFGQGTRLTVV.